The clone carrying this T cell receptor beta chain occurred a few times. Its antigen is still unknown. These data come from a study of identical twins. After template switching added a universal primer site, the resulting cDNA carried unique molecular identifiers. TCRdb processed the 5' RACE reads anew with MiXCR; each CDR3 protein has one entry. The table records 1.5 million to 2 million distinct CDR3 sequences, less than 35% of them present only once. Study-level points and caveats: Twin-shared out-of-frame alpha sequences showed excess low generation probability.

Specimen: cord blood. The receptor was isolated from a newborn girl in good health.

For the CDR3, the DNA is TGTGCCAGCAGCCCCAGACTAGCGGGAGATCGAATTTATAAATACAATGAGCAGTTCTTC. Translating it yields CASSPRLAGDRIYKYNEQFF. The rearrangement links TRBV7-9 to TRBJ2-1, with 12 bases identical to TRBD2. The CDR3 has 20 residues. Germline lookup yields CDR1 SEHNR and CDR2 FQNEAQ (reference sequence). V lost 5 bases and J lost 4; bases outside the gene matches: 18.